What follows describes a single T cell receptor beta chain. Its specificity is not known. This specimen belongs to a study of cytomegalovirus exposure and HLA in healthy donors. Study-wide points: The presence/absence work took it that sequencing depth was about the same across donors. Previous analysis showed most TCR beta V segments were productive about 87% or about 30% of the time. It was in a later analysis that TCR association rates were seen to vary by HLA locus, highest for DRB1 and lowest for HLA-C.

The CDR3 is made up of 12 amino acids. Germline V gene sequence: CDR1 KGHSH, CDR2 LQKENI. V lost 2 bases to trimming and J lost 3 bases, with 3 bases between them. With 60 Vbeta and 13 Jbeta primers, the PCR was carried out. Only in-frame clones appear in the TCRdb table, and some are missing; sequencing was by immunoSEQ multiplex PCR. The data show some 150,000 clones, 60% to 85% seen once. The chain uses TRBV18 and TRBJ2-3; D call uncertain. This receptor was taken from a man younger than 30 in good health and CMV-seronegative. Sequencing used PBMCs. This chain's CDR3 is CASSPYTDTQYF. CDR3 nucleotide sequence: TGTGCCAGCTCACCATATACAGATACGCAGTATTTT. Full variable domain (missing parts from reference TRBV18 and TRBJ2-3): NAGVMQNPRHLVRRRGQEARLRCSPMKGHSHVYWYRQLPEEGLKFMVYLQKENIIDESGMPKERFSAEFPKEGPSILRIQQVVRGDSAAYFCASSPYTDTQYFGPGTRLTVL.